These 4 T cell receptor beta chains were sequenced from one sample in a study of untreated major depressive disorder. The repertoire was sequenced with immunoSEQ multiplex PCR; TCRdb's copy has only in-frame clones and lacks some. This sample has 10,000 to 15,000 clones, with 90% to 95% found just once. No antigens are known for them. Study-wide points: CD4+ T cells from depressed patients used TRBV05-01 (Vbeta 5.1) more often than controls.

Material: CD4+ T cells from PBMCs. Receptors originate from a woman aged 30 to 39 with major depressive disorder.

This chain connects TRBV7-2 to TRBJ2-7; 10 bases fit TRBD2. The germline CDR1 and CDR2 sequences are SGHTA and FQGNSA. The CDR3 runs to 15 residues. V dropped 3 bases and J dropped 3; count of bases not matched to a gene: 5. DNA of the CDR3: TGTGCCAGCAGCTTCGCGTCTAGCGGGGGCTACGAGCAGTACTTC. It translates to CASSFASSGGYEQYF.

CDR3 in amino acids: CASSPSGANTGELFF. In nucleotides, the CDR3 is TGTGCCAGCAGTCCAAGCGGGGCGAACACCGGGGAGCTGTTTTTT. This chain uses TRBV7-6 with TRBJ2-2; 7 bases are a match to TRBD2. The length of the CDR3 is 15 residues. The germline V gene has CDR1 SGHVS and CDR2 FNYEAQ. With 6 bases clipped from V and 0 bases from J, the junction kept 4 bases outside the gene matches.

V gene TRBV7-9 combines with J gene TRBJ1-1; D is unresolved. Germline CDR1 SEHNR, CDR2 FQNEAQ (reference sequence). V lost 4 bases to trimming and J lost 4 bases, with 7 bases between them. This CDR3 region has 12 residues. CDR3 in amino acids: CASSSLSTEAFF. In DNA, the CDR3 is TGTGCCAGCAGCTCCCTTTCCACTGAAGCTTTCTTT.

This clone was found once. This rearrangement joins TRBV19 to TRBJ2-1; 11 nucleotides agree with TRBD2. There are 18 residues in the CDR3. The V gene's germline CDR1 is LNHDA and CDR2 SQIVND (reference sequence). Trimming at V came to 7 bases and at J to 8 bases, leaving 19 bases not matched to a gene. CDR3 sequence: CASKAGLADYQRSHEQFF. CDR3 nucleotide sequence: TGTGCCAGTAAGGCGGGACTAGCGGACTACCAAAGATCCCATGAGCAGTTCTTC.